This note documents a single T cell receptor beta chain sequence. Its antigen remains unknown. The germline gives CDR1 MGHRA, CDR2 YSYEKL. Losses at the gene ends were 5 bases for V and 6 bases for J; bases not matched to a gene: 9. The CDR3 totals 15 residues. Both 60 Vbeta primers and 13 Jbeta primers went into the PCR. Measured with immunoSEQ multiplex PCR; TCRdb has only the in-frame clones, and not every one. The sample contains 95,000 to 150,000 clones, about two thirds of which appear only once. The data are from a study of cytomegalovirus exposure and HLA in healthy donors. Findings and limits, study-wide: After further analysis at a later stage, under 20,000 TCR beta sequences were associated with HLA alleles at 0.05 false discovery rate. In a later analysis, across HLA loci, associated TCR counts were highest for DRB1, lowest for HLA-C. The availability of immune exposure information extended only to CMV serostatus. Earlier analysis found most TCR beta V segments productive about 87% or about 30% of the time.

This TCR was recovered from a man in his thirties or forties in good health and CMV-seronegative. The sequenced sample consisted of PBMCs. V usage is TRBV4-1 and J usage is TRBJ1-2; 10 nucleotides agree with TRBD1. The CDR3, as DNA: TGCGCCAGCAGCGTACGTTGGGGACAGGGGAATGGCTACACCTTC. This translates into CASSVRWGQGNGYTF.